This section outlines one T cell receptor beta chain sequence together with its context. This specimen belongs to a study of blood T cell repertoires in COVID-19. About the study: Samples came from the United States, Italy and Spain, spanning acute and convalescent COVID-19. The cDNA or gDNA used as material had been derived from T cells, B-cell-depleted T cells, or PBMCs.

V lost 7 bases and J lost 2; bases outside the gene matches: 8. Germline V gene sequence: CDR1 SGDLS, CDR2 YYNGEE. The CDR3 spans 15 residues. Under the authors' procedure: Researchers report that nucleated cell counts were estimated from reference gene primer amplification. This table comes from immunoSEQ multiplex PCR, and its TCRdb copy is limited to in-frame clones, with some not included. That table is the source of V, J and clone size, and D and trimming were worked out from the DNA. The sample includes just under 300,000 clones, more than 75% of them seen just once. The V gene is TRBV9, the J gene TRBJ2-1, with 8 positions matching TRBD2. The receptor's source is a man in his sixties or seventies with acute or convalescent COVID-19. The sequenced sample was peripheral blood. The CDR3 protein is CASGGGRRAYNEQFF. Written as DNA, the CDR3 is TGTGCCAGCGGGGGCGGGAGGCGCGCCTACAATGAGCAGTTCTTC.